Here is one T cell receptor (beta chain) with its context. This CDR3 is built from 16 residues. V was cut by 4 bases and J by 9 bases, with 26 bases left in between. This specimen belongs to a study of blood T cell repertoires in COVID-19. Study context: The samples span acute and convalescent COVID-19 from the United States, Italy and Spain. Nucleic acid was either cDNA or gDNA, and it came from T cells, B-cell-depleted T cells, or PBMCs.

The authors' processing: Quantification of nucleated cells was approximated via reference gene primer amplification. Clones were sequenced by immunoSEQ multiplex PCR, and TCRdb holds only the in-frame ones, with some missing. The DNA gave D and trimming, while V, J and clone size come from that table. Counted here are 84,000 or so clones, nearly 90% occurring once; the ten biggest clones make up approximately 7.4%. The sequencing input was peripheral blood. J is TRBJ2-7 and V is TRBV5-3; the D gene is possibly TRBD2 (6 bases). TRBV5-3 is an ORF, with its function uncertain. This receptor was taken from a man in his 70s with acute or convalescent COVID-19. CDR3 sequence reads: CARSPRPGLCLRGQYF. CDR3 coding DNA: TGTGCCAGAAGCCCCCGACCGGGACTTTGCCTACGAGGGCAGTACTTC.